This is a list of T cell receptor beta chains from one sample in a study of blood T cell repertoires in COVID-19. The repertoire was sequenced with immunoSEQ multiplex PCR; TCRdb's copy has only in-frame clones and lacks some. The table shows some 250,000 clones, with 65% to 90% occurring only once. The sequenced sample consisted of peripheral blood. The receptors derive from a woman in her sixties with active or convalescent COVID-19. The CDR3 runs from the conserved cysteine through the conserved F or W. A D gene is named only where the DNA matches it firmly. Not all rows give a size; the values are once, few, many and, for expanded clones, a class.

CDR3nt: TGTGCCAGCAGCCAGTCTCAGGGCTACGAGCAGTACTTC
CDR3aa: CASSQSQGYEQYF
d_gene: NA
v_gene: TRBV3-1/TRBV3-2
j_gene: TRBJ2-7
abundance: NA

CDR3nt: TGCGCCAGCAGCTTGGAGCCGACAGGGCAGCAGTACTTC
CDR3aa: CASSLEPTGQQYF
d_gene: TRBD1
v_gene: TRBV5-1
j_gene: TRBJ2-7
abundance: once

CDR3nt: TGTGCCAGCTCCCCCCCAGGTAACACTGAAGCTTTCTTT
CDR3aa: CASSPPGNTEAFF
d_gene: NA
v_gene: TRBV7-9
j_gene: TRBJ1-1
abundance: NA

CDR3nt: TGTGCCAGCGGACAGGGTGGGCCTGGAAACACCATATATTTT
CDR3aa: CASGQGGPGNTIYF
d_gene: TRBD1
v_gene: TRBV7-9
j_gene: TRBJ1-3
abundance: NA

CDR3nt: TGCAGTGCTCGTGCCGCGACAGGTACCTCTGGAAACACCATATATTTT
CDR3aa: CSARAATGTSGNTIYF
d_gene: NA
v_gene: TRBV20-1
j_gene: TRBJ1-3
abundance: NA

CDR3nt: TGTGCCAGCAGCTTGCTCGGACATGGGCAGTTCTTC
CDR3aa: CASSLLGHGQFF
d_gene: NA
v_gene: TRBV5-6
j_gene: TRBJ2-1
abundance: NA

CDR3nt: TGTGCCAGCCGGGAGGCTAATGAAAAACTGTTTTTT
CDR3aa: CASREANEKLFF
d_gene: NA
v_gene: TRBV7-9
j_gene: TRBJ1-4
abundance: few

CDR3nt: TGTGCCAGCAGCTTGATGCTCGGTAGCAATCAGCCCCAGCATTTT
CDR3aa: CASSLMLGSNQPQHF
d_gene: NA
v_gene: TRBV5-6
j_gene: TRBJ1-5
abundance: NA

CDR3nt: TGCGCCAGCAGCCTAACAGGGGGCCACACTGAAGCTTTCTTT
CDR3aa: CASSLTGGHTEAFF
d_gene: TRBD1
v_gene: TRBV5-1
j_gene: TRBJ1-1
abundance: NA

CDR3nt: TGTGCCAGCAGGATTCCCGGACAGGGCTATGGCTACACCTTC
CDR3aa: CASRIPGQGYGYTF
d_gene: TRBD1
v_gene: TRBV11-2
j_gene: TRBJ1-2
abundance: NA

CDR3nt: TGTGCCACCGCCTCTAGCGGGGACTACAATGAGCAGTTCTTC
CDR3aa: CATASSGDYNEQFF
d_gene: TRBD2
v_gene: TRBV24-1
j_gene: TRBJ2-1
abundance: NA

CDR3nt: TGTGCCAGCAGTGGCAGATATCAAGAGACCCAGTACTTC
CDR3aa: CASSGRYQETQYF
d_gene: NA
v_gene: TRBV6-2/TRBV6-3
j_gene: TRBJ2-5
abundance: NA

CDR3nt: TGTGCCAGCAGCGTAGCAGAGAACACTGAAGCTTTCTTT
CDR3aa: CASSVAENTEAFF
d_gene: NA
v_gene: TRBV9
j_gene: TRBJ1-1
abundance: NA

CDR3nt: TGTGCCAGCAGTTTTACAGGTTTCGGCTACACCTTC
CDR3aa: CASSFTGFGYTF
d_gene: NA
v_gene: TRBV27
j_gene: TRBJ1-2
abundance: NA

CDR3nt: TGTGCCAGCAGTTTATCGGGACAGGTGAACACTGAAGCTTTCTTT
CDR3aa: CASSLSGQVNTEAFF
d_gene: TRBD1
v_gene: TRBV27
j_gene: TRBJ1-1
abundance: NA

CDR3nt: TGCGCCAGCAGTCCGACAGGGGATGTGGCGTTTGGTGAAAAACTGTTTTTT
CDR3aa: CASSPTGDVAFGEKLFF
d_gene: TRBD1
v_gene: TRBV23-1
j_gene: TRBJ1-4
abundance: NA

CDR3nt: TGTGCCATCAGTCAGGCTACTAATGAAAAACTGTTTTTT
CDR3aa: CAISQATNEKLFF
d_gene: NA
v_gene: TRBV10-3
j_gene: TRBJ1-4
abundance: NA

CDR3nt: TGCAGCGTTGAAAAAGGACAGGGGAACACTGAAGCTTTCTTT
CDR3aa: CSVEKGQGNTEAFF
d_gene: TRBD1
v_gene: TRBV29-1
j_gene: TRBJ1-1
abundance: NA

CDR3nt: TGTGCCAGCAGAAGGACAGGCACTGAAGCTTTCTTT
CDR3aa: CASRRTGTEAFF
d_gene: TRBD1
v_gene: TRBV27
j_gene: TRBJ1-1
abundance: NA

CDR3nt: TGTGCCAGCACCCAGCGGGGACAGGGAGACTATAACTATGGCTACACCTTC
CDR3aa: CASTQRGQGDYNYGYTF
d_gene: TRBD1
v_gene: TRBV3-1/TRBV3-2
j_gene: TRBJ1-2
abundance: few

CDR3nt: TGTGCCATCAGGGGGGACAGGTATGGCTACACCTTC
CDR3aa: CAIRGDRYGYTF
d_gene: TRBD1
v_gene: TRBV10-3
j_gene: TRBJ1-2
abundance: NA

CDR3nt: TGTGCCAGCAGCCCGGGTACCCAAGAGACCCAGTACTTC
CDR3aa: CASSPGTQETQYF
d_gene: NA
v_gene: TRBV3-1/TRBV3-2
j_gene: TRBJ2-5
abundance: NA

CDR3nt: TGTGCCAGCAGCCATCTGACAGGGAGGAACTATGGCTACACCTTC
CDR3aa: CASSHLTGRNYGYTF
d_gene: TRBD1
v_gene: TRBV5-8
j_gene: TRBJ1-2
abundance: NA

CDR3nt: TGTGCCAGCAGCTTACGGCTAGCGGGGGGGCGCTACCAAGAGACCCAGTACTTC
CDR3aa: CASSLRLAGGRYQETQYF
d_gene: TRBD2
v_gene: TRBV7-2
j_gene: TRBJ2-5
abundance: NA

CDR3nt: TGTGCCAGCTCACCAAACAGGCAAGAGACCCAGTACTTC
CDR3aa: CASSPNRQETQYF
d_gene: NA
v_gene: TRBV18
j_gene: TRBJ2-5
abundance: NA

CDR3nt: TGTGCCACCAAGCCATGGGGGCGAAGCACAGATACGCAGTATTTT
CDR3aa: CATKPWGRSTDTQYF
d_gene: NA
v_gene: TRBV24-1
j_gene: TRBJ2-3
abundance: NA

CDR3nt: TGTGCCACCAGTGATTCCGGGACAGCGAACACCGGGGAGCTGTTTTTT
CDR3aa: CATSDSGTANTGELFF
d_gene: TRBD1
v_gene: TRBV24-1
j_gene: TRBJ2-2
abundance: NA

CDR3nt: TGTGCCAGCAGCTTAACGGGGGGTACGAACACTGAAGCTTTCTTT
CDR3aa: CASSLTGGTNTEAFF
d_gene: NA
v_gene: TRBV7-3
j_gene: TRBJ1-1
abundance: NA

CDR3nt: TGTGCCAGCAGCCCCGGACAGGGAACGCCCGAGCAGTACTTC
CDR3aa: CASSPGQGTPEQYF
d_gene: TRBD1
v_gene: TRBV16
j_gene: TRBJ2-7
abundance: NA

CDR3nt: TGTGCCAGCAGCTTAGATCAATACATTCAGTACTTC
CDR3aa: CASSLDQYIQYF
d_gene: NA
v_gene: TRBV11-2
j_gene: TRBJ2-4
abundance: many

CDR3nt: TGTGCTAGCAGCTTAGGACTAGCGGGGGGGGCGCTTAATGAGCAGTTCTTC
CDR3aa: CASSLGLAGGALNEQFF
d_gene: TRBD2
v_gene: TRBV7-7
j_gene: TRBJ2-1
abundance: NA

CDR3nt: TGTGCCAGCTCACCACCCCAGGGACTAAACTATGGCTACACCTTC
CDR3aa: CASSPPQGLNYGYTF
d_gene: NA
v_gene: TRBV18
j_gene: TRBJ1-2
abundance: NA

CDR3nt: TGTGCCAGCAGCCCTCGATCCGGGGGGGGCTATGGCTACACCTTC
CDR3aa: CASSPRSGGGYGYTF
d_gene: NA
v_gene: TRBV3-1/TRBV3-2
j_gene: TRBJ1-2
abundance: NA

CDR3nt: TGTGCCAGCAGCCAAAAGATTAGGACAGCGGGGGAAACCTCCTACAATGAGCAGTTCTTC
CDR3aa: CASSQKIRTAGETSYNEQFF
d_gene: TRBD2
v_gene: TRBV3-1/TRBV3-2
j_gene: TRBJ2-1
abundance: NA

CDR3nt: TGCGCCAGCAGTACATCGGGGGATCAGCCCCAGCATTTT
CDR3aa: CASSTSGDQPQHF
d_gene: NA
v_gene: TRBV10-1
j_gene: TRBJ1-5
abundance: NA

CDR3nt: TGTGCCAGCAGTTACCAACAGTCTAATGAAAAACTGTTTTTT
CDR3aa: CASSYQQSNEKLFF
d_gene: NA
v_gene: TRBV6-5
j_gene: TRBJ1-4
abundance: few

CDR3nt: TGTGCCAGCAGTCACTCCCGCCTGTTTAGATGGGAGGAATGGGGCTACACCTTC
CDR3aa: CASSHSRLFRWEEWGYTF
d_gene: NA
v_gene: TRBV6-2/TRBV6-3
j_gene: TRBJ1-2
abundance: NA

CDR3nt: TGCGCCAGCAGCCAATGGTCCGGAGTCGGCACAGATACGCAGTATTTT
CDR3aa: CASSQWSGVGTDTQYF
d_gene: NA
v_gene: TRBV4-3
j_gene: TRBJ2-3
abundance: NA

CDR3nt: TGTGCCAGTAGTATCCAAGGGACCGGGGGACTCTATGGCTACACCTTC
CDR3aa: CASSIQGTGGLYGYTF
d_gene: NA
v_gene: TRBV19
j_gene: TRBJ1-2
abundance: NA

CDR3nt: TGCGCCAGCAGCCAACTGAACACCGGGGAGCTGTTTTTT
CDR3aa: CASSQLNTGELFF
d_gene: NA
v_gene: TRBV4-1
j_gene: TRBJ2-2
abundance: NA

CDR3nt: TGTGCCAGCAGTCCCTGGACAGGGGGCCGAGGCTACACCTTC
CDR3aa: CASSPWTGGRGYTF
d_gene: TRBD1
v_gene: TRBV3-1/TRBV3-2
j_gene: TRBJ1-2
abundance: NA

CDR3nt: TGCGCCAGCAGCCCACGACTAGCGGGGGGGCGCACCGGGGAGCTGTTTTTT
CDR3aa: CASSPRLAGGRTGELFF
d_gene: TRBD2
v_gene: TRBV4-1
j_gene: TRBJ2-2
abundance: NA

CDR3nt: TGTGCCTGGAGTCCGACAGGGGGCTTCTCTTTTCTCTCTGGAAACACCATATATTTT
CDR3aa: CAWSPTGGFSFLSGNTIYF
d_gene: TRBD1
v_gene: TRBV30
j_gene: TRBJ1-3
abundance: NA

CDR3nt: TGTGCCAGCAGACCAAGACTAGCGGGAACAGAGACCCAGTACTTC
CDR3aa: CASRPRLAGTETQYF
d_gene: TRBD2
v_gene: TRBV6-5
j_gene: TRBJ2-5
abundance: NA

CDR3nt: TGTGCCAGCAGCCAAGGCGAACAGCCAGATACGCAGTATTTT
CDR3aa: CASSQGEQPDTQYF
d_gene: NA
v_gene: TRBV4-2
j_gene: TRBJ2-3
abundance: NA

CDR3nt: TGTGCCAGCAGTTACTCCCCCAGCGGGGGGATGAGCTCCTACAATGAGCAGTTCTTC
CDR3aa: CASSYSPSGGMSSYNEQFF
d_gene: TRBD2
v_gene: TRBV6-2/TRBV6-3
j_gene: TRBJ2-1
abundance: NA

CDR3nt: TGTGCCAGCAGTTGGCGGACAAGCGAGACCCAGTACTTC
CDR3aa: CASSWRTSETQYF
d_gene: NA
v_gene: TRBV6-2/TRBV6-3
j_gene: TRBJ2-5
abundance: many

CDR3nt: TGTGCTAGCAGCTTCCGTCGCGGGGATACGCAGTATTTT
CDR3aa: CASSFRRGDTQYF
d_gene: NA
v_gene: TRBV7-7
j_gene: TRBJ2-3
abundance: NA

CDR3nt: TGTGCCAGCAGCTTGGATCTTAACACCGGGGAGCTGTTTTTT
CDR3aa: CASSLDLNTGELFF
d_gene: NA
v_gene: TRBV5-4
j_gene: TRBJ2-2
abundance: NA

CDR3nt: TGTGCCAGCAGCTTAGAAGCAATTAGCACAGATACGCAGTATTTT
CDR3aa: CASSLEAISTDTQYF
d_gene: NA
v_gene: TRBV7-2
j_gene: TRBJ2-3
abundance: NA

CDR3nt: TGTGCCAGCAGCTTAGTTGACGGGAATCAGCCCCAGCATTTT
CDR3aa: CASSLVDGNQPQHF
d_gene: NA
v_gene: TRBV7-8
j_gene: TRBJ1-5
abundance: NA

CDR3nt: TGTGCCAGCAGGCCCACAGGGGCTGGAAACACCATATATTTT
CDR3aa: CASRPTGAGNTIYF
d_gene: TRBD1
v_gene: TRBV6-5
j_gene: TRBJ1-3
abundance: NA

CDR3nt: TGTGCCAGCAGTTCGGGGACCGGGACAGGGCTCTACGAGCAGTACTTC
CDR3aa: CASSSGTGTGLYEQYF
d_gene: TRBD1
v_gene: TRBV27
j_gene: TRBJ2-7
abundance: NA

CDR3nt: TGTGCCACGAAACCGGGACAGGCGGCTGGGGGGCAGTACTTC
CDR3aa: CATKPGQAAGGQYF
d_gene: TRBD1
v_gene: TRBV5-4
j_gene: TRBJ2-7
abundance: NA

CDR3nt: TGTGCCAGCTCACCACCCATGGCGCAGGGGGCCGCAGATACGCAGTATTTT
CDR3aa: CASSPPMAQGAADTQYF
d_gene: TRBD1
v_gene: TRBV18
j_gene: TRBJ2-3
abundance: NA

CDR3nt: TGTGCCAGTGAGATTGGTAGCGGAGGAGAGGGCTACACCTTC
CDR3aa: CASEIGSGGEGYTF
d_gene: NA
v_gene: TRBV19
j_gene: TRBJ1-2
abundance: NA

CDR3nt: TGTGCCTGGAGTGTAAGTCCTCGAGGAGAGACCCAGTACTTC
CDR3aa: CAWSVSPRGETQYF
d_gene: NA
v_gene: TRBV30
j_gene: TRBJ2-5
abundance: NA

CDR3nt: TGTGCCAGTAGCCCGGGGTTGAATTCACCCCTCCACTTT
CDR3aa: CASSPGLNSPLHF
d_gene: NA
v_gene: TRBV19
j_gene: TRBJ1-6
abundance: NA

CDR3nt: TGTGCCAGCAGCGTTTACAGCTATGAGCAGTACTTC
CDR3aa: CASSVYSYEQYF
d_gene: NA
v_gene: TRBV2
j_gene: TRBJ2-7
abundance: NA

CDR3nt: TGTGCCAGCAGTGAGTTAGGGAATAGGGGTGAAAAACTGTTTTTT
CDR3aa: CASSELGNRGEKLFF
d_gene: NA
v_gene: TRBV25-1
j_gene: TRBJ1-4
abundance: NA